This T cell receptor (beta chain) comes out of a study of monozygotic twins with inflammatory bowel disease. TCRdb reanalyzed the 5' RACE reads and collapses them to one entry per CDR3 protein, without DNA. The clone table shows some 100,000 distinct CDR3 sequences, with the ten largest holding 9.5% to 15%. Germline lookup yields CDR1 SQVTM and CDR2 ANQGSEA. This CDR3 contains 13 residues. J is TRBJ2-3 and V is TRBV29-1; TCRdb proposes TRBD1, but this gene call is untestable without DNA. Sample: blood. The receptor was isolated from a human donor with ulcerative colitis or Crohn's disease, or a healthy co-twin of an affected twin (not recorded which). CDR3 residues: CCVDPTGTDTQYF.